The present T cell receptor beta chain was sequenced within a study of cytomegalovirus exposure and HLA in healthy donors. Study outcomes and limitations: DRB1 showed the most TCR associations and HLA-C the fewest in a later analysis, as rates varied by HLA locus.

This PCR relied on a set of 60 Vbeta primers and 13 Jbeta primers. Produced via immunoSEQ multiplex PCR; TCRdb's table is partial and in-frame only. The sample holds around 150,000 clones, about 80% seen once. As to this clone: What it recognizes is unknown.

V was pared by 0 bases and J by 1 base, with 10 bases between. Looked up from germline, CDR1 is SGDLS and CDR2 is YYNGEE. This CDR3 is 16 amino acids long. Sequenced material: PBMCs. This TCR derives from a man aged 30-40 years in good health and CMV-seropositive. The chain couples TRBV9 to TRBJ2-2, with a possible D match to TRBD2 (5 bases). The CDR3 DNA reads TGTGCCAGCAGCGTAGACGAGAGGGAGAACACCGGGGAGCTGTTTTTT. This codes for CASSVDERENTGELFF. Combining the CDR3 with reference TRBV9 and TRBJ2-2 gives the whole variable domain DSGVTQTPKHLITATGQRVTLRCSPRSGDLSVYWYQQSLDQGLQFLIQYYNGEERAKGNILERFSAQQFPDLHSELNLSSLELGDSALYFCASSVDERENTGELFFGEGSRLTVL.